This passage covers 5 T cell receptor beta chains from one sample sequenced in a study of technical replicates of blood from a few donors. Repertoires were generated with immunoSEQ multiplex PCR, while TCRdb's copy carries only in-frame clones and drops some. Of 70,000 to 95,000 clones detected, 97% appear once; the ten largest clones hold roughly 0.3%. Sequenced sample: T cells isolated from PBMCs. The receptors were gathered from a human donor in good health.

CDR3 sequence: CASSHPTGGVYGYTF. CDR3 nucleotide sequence: TGTGCCAGCAGCCACCCGACAGGGGGAGTTTATGGCTACACCTTC. The rearrangement joins TRBV7-2 to TRBJ1-2; 9 bases map to TRBD1. Germline-derived CDR1 and CDR2 are SGHTA and FQGNSA. V lost 5 bases and J lost 5; bases outside the gene matches: 9. The CDR3 has 15 amino acids.

V is TRBV5-6 and J is TRBJ1-4, with a possible D match to TRBD1 (6 bases). V lost 6 bases, J lost 8 bases, and 17 bases lay in between. The germline CDR1 and CDR2 sequences are SGHDT and YYEEEE. The CDR3 spans 14 residues. The DNA for the CDR3 is TGTGCCAGCATGGGTTGGCAGGGGAAGGAAAAACTGTTTTTT. Amino acid sequence: CASMGWQGKEKLFF.

The chain carries TRBV4-1 and TRBJ2-7; possibly TRBD1 for D (5 bases). The V gene lost 1 base and the J gene lost 1 base, with 20 bases spanning the gap. Per germline, CDR1 MGHRA and CDR2 YSYEKL. CDR3 length equals 18 residues. The CDR3 reads CASSQGEVDRYLSYEQYF. The DNA of the CDR3 is TGCGCCAGCAGCCAAGGAGAAGTTGACAGATACCTTTCCTACGAGCAGTACTTC.

The chain uses TRBV7-9 and TRBJ2-7; D ambiguous. The germline gives CDR1 SEHNR, CDR2 FQNEAQ (reference sequence). Trimming removed 5 bases at V and 2 bases at J, with 7 bases between. The CDR3 extends over 12 amino acids. CDR3 sequence: CASSPLTYEQYF. CDR3 DNA: TGTGCCAGCAGCCCACTAACCTACGAGCAGTACTTC.

The V and J genes are TRBV2 and TRBJ2-7; no firm D call. CDR3 length equals 11 residues. Germline CDR1 is SNHLY and CDR2 is FYNNEI. Trimming cost V 6 bases and J 6 bases, with 9 bases left between them. CDR3 protein: CASRSGAEQYF. Here the CDR3 DNA reads TGTGCCAGCAGGAGTGGAGCCGAGCAGTACTTC.